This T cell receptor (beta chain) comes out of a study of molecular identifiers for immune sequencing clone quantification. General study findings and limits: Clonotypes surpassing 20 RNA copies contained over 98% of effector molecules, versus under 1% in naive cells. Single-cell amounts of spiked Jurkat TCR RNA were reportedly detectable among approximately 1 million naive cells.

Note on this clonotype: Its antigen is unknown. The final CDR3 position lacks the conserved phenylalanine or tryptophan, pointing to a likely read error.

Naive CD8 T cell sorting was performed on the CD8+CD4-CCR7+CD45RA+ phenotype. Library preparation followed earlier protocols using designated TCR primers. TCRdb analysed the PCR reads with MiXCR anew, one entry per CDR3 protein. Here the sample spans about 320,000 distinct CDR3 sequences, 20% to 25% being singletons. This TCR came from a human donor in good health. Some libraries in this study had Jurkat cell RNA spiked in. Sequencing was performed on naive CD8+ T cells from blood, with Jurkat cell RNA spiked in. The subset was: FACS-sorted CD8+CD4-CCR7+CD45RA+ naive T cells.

The CDR3 protein is CSARSTTGENYGYTL. The CDR3 DNA is TGCAGTGCCCGGTCGACAACAGGGGAGAACTATGGCTACACCCTC. The rearrangement uses TRBV20-1 and TRBJ1-2, with 7 bases identical to TRBD1. CDR3 length: 15 amino acids. Per germline, CDR1 DFQATT and CDR2 SNEGSKA (reference sequence). Losses at the gene ends were 6 bases for V and 2 bases for J; bases not matched to a gene: 12.